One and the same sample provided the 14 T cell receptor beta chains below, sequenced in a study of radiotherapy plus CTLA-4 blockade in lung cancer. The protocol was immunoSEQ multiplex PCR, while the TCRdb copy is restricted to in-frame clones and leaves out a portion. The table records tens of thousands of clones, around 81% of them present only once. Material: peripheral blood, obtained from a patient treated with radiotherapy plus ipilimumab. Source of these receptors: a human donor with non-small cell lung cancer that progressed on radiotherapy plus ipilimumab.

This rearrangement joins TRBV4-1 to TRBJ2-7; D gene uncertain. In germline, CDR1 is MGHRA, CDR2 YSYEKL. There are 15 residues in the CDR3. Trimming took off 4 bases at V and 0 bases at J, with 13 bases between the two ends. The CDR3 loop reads CASSPATTVSYEQYF. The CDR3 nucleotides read TGCGCCAGCAGCCCAGCGACCACAGTCTCCTACGAGCAGTACTTC.

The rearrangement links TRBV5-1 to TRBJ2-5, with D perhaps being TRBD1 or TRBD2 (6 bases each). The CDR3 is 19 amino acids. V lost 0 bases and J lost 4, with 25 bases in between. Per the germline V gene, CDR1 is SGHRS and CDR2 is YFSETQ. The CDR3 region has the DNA TGCGCCAGCAGCTTGGCAGGCGGTAGGGGGGCGTTGTTCAGAGAGACCCAGTACTTC. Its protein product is CASSLAGGRGALFRETQYF.

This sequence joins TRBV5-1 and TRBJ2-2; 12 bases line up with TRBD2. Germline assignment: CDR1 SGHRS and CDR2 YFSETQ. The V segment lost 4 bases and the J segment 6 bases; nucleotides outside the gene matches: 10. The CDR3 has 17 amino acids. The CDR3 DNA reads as TGCGCCAGCAGCCCGACCCCTAGCGGGGGGGCCGCCGGGGAGCTGTTTTTT. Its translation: CASSPTPSGGAAGELFF.

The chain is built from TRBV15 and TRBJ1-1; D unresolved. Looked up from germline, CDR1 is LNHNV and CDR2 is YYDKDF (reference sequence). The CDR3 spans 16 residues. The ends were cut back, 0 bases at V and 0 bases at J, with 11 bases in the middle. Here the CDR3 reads CATSRDERYMNTEAFF. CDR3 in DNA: TGTGCCACCAGCAGAGATGAAAGGTACATGAACACTGAAGCTTTCTTT.

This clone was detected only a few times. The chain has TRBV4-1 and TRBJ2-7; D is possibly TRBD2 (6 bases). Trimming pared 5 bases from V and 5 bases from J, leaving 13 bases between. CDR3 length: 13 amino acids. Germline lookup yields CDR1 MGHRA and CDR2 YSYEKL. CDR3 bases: TGCGCCAGCAGCGCGGGACTTGCCAACGAGCAGTACTTC. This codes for CASSAGLANEQYF.

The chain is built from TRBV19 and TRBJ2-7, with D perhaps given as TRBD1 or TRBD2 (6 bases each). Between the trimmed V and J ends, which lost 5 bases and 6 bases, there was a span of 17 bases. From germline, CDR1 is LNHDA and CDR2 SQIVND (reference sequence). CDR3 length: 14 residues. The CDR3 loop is CASSGVNGGGEQYF. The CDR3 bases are TGTGCCAGTAGTGGGGTTAATGGAGGGGGCGAGCAGTACTTC.

CDR3 residues: CASTSGGEAFF. The CDR3 bases are TGTGCCAGCACCTCGGGGGGGGAAGCTTTCTTT. The chain recombines TRBV6-5 with TRBJ1-1; the D gene is possibly TRBD1 (5 bases). V lost 7 bases and J lost 8, with 11 bases in between. CDR1 is MNHEY, CDR2 SVGAGI, per germline. The CDR3 is 11 residues long.

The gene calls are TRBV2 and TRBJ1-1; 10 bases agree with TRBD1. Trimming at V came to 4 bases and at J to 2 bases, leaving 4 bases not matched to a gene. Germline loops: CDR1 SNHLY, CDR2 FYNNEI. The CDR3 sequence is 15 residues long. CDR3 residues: CASSGQGAVNTEAFF. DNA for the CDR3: TGTGCCAGCAGTGGACAGGGGGCGGTCAACACTGAAGCTTTCTTT.

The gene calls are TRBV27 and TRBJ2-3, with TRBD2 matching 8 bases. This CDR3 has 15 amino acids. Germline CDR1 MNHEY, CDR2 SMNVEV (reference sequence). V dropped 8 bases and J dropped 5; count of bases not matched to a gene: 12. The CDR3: CASLNPREGGDTQYF. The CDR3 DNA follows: TGTGCCAGCTTAAACCCCCGGGAGGGCGGAGATACGCAGTATTTT.

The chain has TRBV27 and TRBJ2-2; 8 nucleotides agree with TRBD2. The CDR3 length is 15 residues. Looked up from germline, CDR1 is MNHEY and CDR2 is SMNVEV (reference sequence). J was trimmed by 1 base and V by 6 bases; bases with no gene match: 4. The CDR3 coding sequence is TGTGCCAGCAGACTAGCGGCTCTGAACACCGGGGAGCTGTTTTTT. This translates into CASRLAALNTGELFF.

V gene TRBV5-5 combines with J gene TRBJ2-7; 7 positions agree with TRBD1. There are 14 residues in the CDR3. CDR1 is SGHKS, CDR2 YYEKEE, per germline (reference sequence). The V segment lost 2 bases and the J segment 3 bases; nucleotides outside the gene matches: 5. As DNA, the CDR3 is TGTGCCAGCAGCTTCACAGGGGCCTACTACGAGCAGTACTTC. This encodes CASSFTGAYYEQYF.

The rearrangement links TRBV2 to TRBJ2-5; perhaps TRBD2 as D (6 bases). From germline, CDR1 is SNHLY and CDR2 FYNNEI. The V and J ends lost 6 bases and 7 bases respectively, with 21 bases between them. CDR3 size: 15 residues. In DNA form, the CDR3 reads TGTGCCAGCAGGCCCCCAACCGGGACTTTCACGACCCAGTACTTC. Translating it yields CASRPPTGTFTTQYF. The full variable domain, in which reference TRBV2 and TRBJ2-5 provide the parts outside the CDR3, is EPEVTQTPSHQVTQMGQEVILRCVPISNHLYFYWYRQILGQKVEFLVSFYNNEISEKSEIFDDQFSVERPDGSNFTLKIRSTKLEDSAMYFCASRPPTGTFTTQYFGPGTRLLVL.

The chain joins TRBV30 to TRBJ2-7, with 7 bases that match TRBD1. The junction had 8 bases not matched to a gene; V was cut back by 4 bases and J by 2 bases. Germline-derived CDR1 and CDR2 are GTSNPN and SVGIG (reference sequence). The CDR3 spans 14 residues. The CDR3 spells CAWNTGANPYEQYF. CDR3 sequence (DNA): TGTGCCTGGAACACAGGGGCCAATCCCTACGAGCAGTACTTC.

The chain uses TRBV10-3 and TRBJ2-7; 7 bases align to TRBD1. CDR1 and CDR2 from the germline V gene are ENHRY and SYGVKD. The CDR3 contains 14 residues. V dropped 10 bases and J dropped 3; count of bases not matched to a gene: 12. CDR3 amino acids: CATYPDRSSYEQYF. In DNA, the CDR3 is TGTGCCACCTACCCGGACAGGTCAAGCTACGAGCAGTACTTC.